Presented here are 10 T cell receptor beta chains from one specimen sequenced in a study of T cells in Graves' hyperthyroidism and ophthalmopathy. Amplified TCR beta CDR3 regions came from RNA transcripts. HTBI primers were employed in a first-round RT-PCR of the TCR CDR3. TCRdb re-called the multiplex PCR reads with MiXCR, one entry per CDR3 protein. The table records about 640,000 distinct CDR3 sequences, less than 25% of them present only once. The material sequenced was blood. These receptors were taken from a man aged 25-45 years with Graves' ophthalmopathy.

The CDR3 here is CASSAGPEQFF. In DNA, the CDR3 is TGTGCCAGCAGCGCCGGGCCTGAGCAGTTCTTC. The chain couples TRBV7-8 to TRBJ2-1; D remains unclear. Trimming left V 5 bases short and J 9 bases short, with 8 bases between. CDR3 size: 11 residues. Germline CDR1 SGHVS, CDR2 FQNEAQ.

With regard to this clonotype: A much larger clone sits a single nucleotide away, making a read error possible. This rearrangement joins TRBV6-2 or TRBV6-3 to TRBJ1-5; 8 positions match TRBD1. The J call may be mistaken, given a closer DNA end match to TRBJ2-3. CDR1 is MNHEY and CDR2 is SVGEGT in the germline V gene. The length of the CDR3 is 14 residues. The CDR3 region is CASRKGTGNQPQYF. The CDR3 DNA is TGTGCCAGCAGAAAAGGGACAGGTAATCAGCCCCAGTATTTT.

The genes are TRBV18 and TRBJ2-7; 11 bases map to TRBD1. The trim removed 3 bases at V and 1 base at J, leaving 5 bases unmatched. The CDR3 runs to 16 residues. In germline, CDR1 is KGHSH, CDR2 LQKENI. The CDR3 nucleotides are TGTGCCAGCTCACCTCTTGGGACAGGGGGATCCTACGAGCAGTACTTC. Translating it yields CASSPLGTGGSYEQYF.

This chain connects TRBV15 to TRBJ2-1; 10 bases fit TRBD2. Germline loops: CDR1 LNHNV, CDR2 YYDKDF (reference sequence). V gave up 3 bases and J gave up 7 bases; unmatched junction bases: 3. CDR3 size: 14 residues. CDR3 region: CATSRDSGRNEQFF. CDR3 DNA: TGTGCCACCAGCAGGGATAGCGGGAGGAATGAGCAGTTCTTC.

This clonotype was observed at least ten times. J is TRBJ2-5 and V is TRBV12-3 or TRBV12-4, with 7 bases fitting TRBD2. The CDR3 consists of 13 residues. J was trimmed by 5 bases and V by 6 bases; bases with no gene match: 6. The CDR3 bases are TGTGCCAGCAGCCCTGGGGGGGGGGAGACCCAGTACTTC. As protein: CASSPGGGETQYF.

This clonotype was observed a few times. This sequence joins TRBV7-3 and TRBJ2-1, with 8 bases matching TRBD1. V gave up 5 bases and J gave up 2 bases; unmatched junction bases: 8. The CDR3 contains 16 residues. Germline CDR1 and CDR2: SGHTA and FQGTGA. The DNA for the CDR3 is TGTGCCAGCAGCCCAATTACAGGGGGAGCCTACAATGAGCAGTTCTTC. Its translation: CASSPITGGAYNEQFF.

The chain uses TRBV29-1 and TRBJ1-1; no clear D. V was pared by 4 bases and J by 8 bases, with 11 bases between. Germline V lookup: CDR1 SQVTM, CDR2 ANQGSEA. This CDR3 region has 11 residues. The CDR3 here is CSVVGPSEAFF. CDR3 in DNA: TGCAGCGTTGTCGGACCATCCGAAGCTTTCTTT.

This rearrangement joins TRBV27 to TRBJ2-7; 10 nucleotides agree with TRBD1. The V and J ends lost 5 bases and 2 bases, in that order; junction bases with no gene match: 6. Germline V gene data show CDR1 as MNHEY and CDR2 as SMNVEV (reference sequence). The CDR3 has 15 residues. CDR3 sequence (DNA): TGTGCCAGCAGTAGCAGGACAGGGGGAGCCTACGAGCAGTACTTC. This codes for CASSSRTGGAYEQYF.

This clonotype has a handful of counts. The chain is built from TRBV19 and TRBJ1-1, with a possible D match to TRBD1 (6 bases). This CDR3 contains 15 residues. The germline CDR1 and CDR2 sequences are LNHDA and SQIVND (reference sequence). With 6 bases removed from V and 1 base from J, the gap between germline ends came to 15 bases. The CDR3 protein is CASSHYRATNTEAFF. The CDR3 nucleotides are TGTGCCAGTAGCCATTACAGGGCCACGAACACTGAAGCTTTCTTT.

The chain uses TRBV7-2 and TRBJ1-4, with D maybe TRBD1 (5 bases). V gave up 4 bases and J gave up 7 bases, with 16 bases separating them. CDR1 and CDR2 from the germline V gene are SGHTA and FQGNSA. The CDR3 is 15 amino acids. CDR3 amino acids: CASSSGATLIEKLFF. The DNA for the CDR3 is TGTGCCAGCAGCTCCGGGGCCACTTTGATTGAAAAACTGTTTTTT.